A selection of T cell receptor beta chains follows, all from one sample in a study of graft-versus-host responses after intestinal transplantation. Clones were sequenced by immunoSEQ multiplex PCR, and TCRdb holds only the in-frame ones, with some missing. The sample contains tens of thousands of clones, 89% of which appear only once. These receptors have no identified antigens. The input for sequencing was unstimulated CD4+ T cells sorted from spleen or lymph node cells, taken before transplant. The origin of the receptors is a human donor who was the organ donor for an intestinal transplant. Both conserved end residues are trimmed from each CDR3.

V gene | CDR3 protein
TRBV27 | ASSGTGYDTEAF
TRBV9 | ASSTWTSGRGELF
TRBV19 | ASSITANTEAF
TRBV7-2 | ASSVPGGRTEAF
TRBV28 | ASRPDSNYGYT
TRBV28 | ASSFGSGWQPQH
TRBV28 | ASSSTGTSVSNIQY
TRBV6-5 | ASGRMGLYQETQY
TRBV28 | ASSSPDRQEAF
TRBV28 | ASSSITSGGTTDTQY
TRBV9 | ASSVTIRGEQY
TRBV4-3 | ASSQEGRGTQY
TRBV5-4 | ASSPPRSYEQY